The 27 T cell receptor beta chains reported below all come from one sample, sequenced in a study of T cell changes during pregnancy in multiple sclerosis. The protocol was immunoSEQ multiplex PCR, while the TCRdb copy is restricted to in-frame clones and leaves out a portion. The table lists about 61,000 clones, roughly 87% of them singletons. The sequencing here drew on peripheral blood, taken in the first trimester of pregnancy. The receptors here all came from a female donor with multiple sclerosis, enrolled in a pregnancy study.

This chain links TRBV28 with TRBJ2-1; 7 nucleotides match TRBD1. Germline V gene sequence: CDR1 MDHEN, CDR2 SYDVKM. This CDR3 is 13 amino acids long. Trimming took 7 bases from V and 2 from J; bases not matched to a gene: 2. The CDR3 region has the DNA TGTGCCAGCACAGACAGGGCCTACAATGAGCAGTTCTTC. The encoded protein is CASTDRAYNEQFF.

The rearrangement links TRBV10-2 to TRBJ2-1; D unclear. The germline V and J ends were trimmed by 3 bases and 3 bases, with 9 bases remaining between them. The CDR3 runs to 14 residues. The V gene's germline CDR1 is WSHSY and CDR2 SAAADI. The CDR3 spells CASSDGGDYNEQFF. The CDR3 nucleotides are TGCGCCAGCAGTGATGGCGGCGACTACAATGAGCAGTTCTTC.

The gene calls are TRBV19 and TRBJ1-1; 7 nucleotides match TRBD1. The CDR3 is made up of 15 amino acids. Germline V lookup: CDR1 LNHDA, CDR2 SQIVND (reference sequence). J gave up 1 base and V 0 bases, and 2 bases lay outside the gene matches. The CDR3 sequence: CASSIEGQKNTEAFF. The CDR3 nucleotides read TGTGCCAGTAGTATAGAGGGACAGAAGAACACTGAAGCTTTCTTT.

V is TRBV5-1 and J is TRBJ1-3, with D perhaps TRBD1 (6 bases). Germline V gives CDR1 SGHRS, CDR2 YFSETQ. The CDR3 is 15 residues long. V shed 5 bases and J shed 0 bases, with 12 bases lying between them. This CDR3 is CASRPDSASGNTIYF. The CDR3 nucleotides are TGCGCCAGCAGACCGGACAGTGCCTCTGGAAACACCATATATTTT.

The gene calls are TRBV21-1 and TRBJ2-4; the D call of TRBD1 is as the table states it, not checked on the DNA. TRBV21-1 is a pseudogene. The CDR3 totals 18 residues. The CDR3 sequence: CASSNPVRGARAKNIQYF. The CDR3 coding sequence is TGTGCCAGCAGCAACCCCGTTAGGGGCGCGAGAGCCAAAAACATTCAGTACTTC.

The chain employs TRBV6-5 and TRBJ2-3; 12 bases match TRBD2. V gave up 5 bases and J gave up 5 bases; unmatched junction bases: 5. CDR3 size: 15 residues. Germline V gene lookup returns CDR1 MNHEY and CDR2 SVGAGI. The CDR3 region has the DNA TGTGCCAGCAGTACCGGACTAGCGGGAATAGATACGCAGTATTTT. Translation: CASSTGLAGIDTQYF.

V gene TRBV7-9 combines with J gene TRBJ2-7; TRBD2 matches at 8 bases. CDR1 and CDR2 (germline): SEHNR, FQNEAQ (reference sequence). The CDR3 has 14 residues. The V segment lost 2 bases and the J segment 4 bases; nucleotides outside the gene matches: 4. The CDR3 loop is CASSLNGRAYEQYF. CDR3 in DNA: TGTGCCAGCAGCTTAAACGGGAGGGCGTACGAGCAGTACTTC.

Comment on this clone: This sample includes further DNA sequences coding for the same CDR3. The chain employs TRBV5-1 and TRBJ2-3; tentative D call: TRBD2 (6 bases). The CDR3 contains 14 residues. Germline lookup yields CDR1 SGHRS and CDR2 YFSETQ. Trimming removed 3 bases from V and 0 bases from J, with 8 bases in between. DNA of the CDR3: TGCGCCAGCAGCTCCGGGACTAGCACAGATACGCAGTATTTT. Amino acid sequence: CASSSGTSTDTQYF.

This chain connects TRBV10-1 to TRBJ1-1; 7 bases are shared with TRBD1. The germline gives CDR1 WNHNN, CDR2 SYGVQD (reference sequence). V trimming: 4 bases; J trimming: 6 bases; junction bases outside the gene matches: 11. This CDR3 has 15 residues. CDR3 nucleotides: TGCGCCAGCAGTGGACGACAGGGCCTAGACGCTGAAGCTTTCTTT. The encoded protein is CASSGRQGLDAEAFF.

This chain connects TRBV25-1 to TRBJ2-2; 8 bases map to TRBD2. The CDR3 runs 15 residues. V lost 8 bases and J lost 4; bases outside the gene matches: 9. CDR1 MGHDK and CDR2 SYGVNS come from the germline V gene. The DNA of the CDR3 is TGTGCCAGCGATGGGAGCGGGAGTTTCACCGGGGAGCTGTTTTTT. This gives the protein CASDGSGSFTGELFF. The full variable domain, rest sourced from reference TRBV25-1 and TRBJ2-2, is EADIYQTPRYLVIGTGKKITLECSQTMGHDKMYWYQQDPGMELHLIHYSYGVNSTEKGDLSSESTVSRIRTEHFPLTLESARPSHTSQYLCASDGSGSFTGELFFGEGSRLTVL.

This clone was seen just once. This chain joins TRBV18 and TRBJ1-5, with 11 bases identical to TRBD1. Trimming took 3 bases from V and 7 from J; bases not matched to a gene: 2. This CDR3 comprises 14 residues. Germline CDR1 KGHSH, CDR2 LQKENI. CDR3 sequence (DNA): TGTGCCAGCTCACCGGGACAGGGGGACCAGCCCCAGCATTTT. Protein: CASSPGQGDQPQHF.

The chain combines TRBV28 with TRBJ1-2, with TRBD1 matching 8 bases. Germline V lookup: CDR1 MDHEN, CDR2 SYDVKM. The CDR3 sequence is 15 residues long. V lost 2 bases, J lost 5 bases, and 7 bases stayed unmatched. The CDR3 here is CASSLASQGAYGYTF. CDR3 nucleotide sequence: TGTGCCAGCAGTTTAGCCTCGCAGGGGGCTTATGGCTACACCTTC.

Turning to this clone: Mismatch with germline at one junction end may stem from a read error. The chain carries TRBV6-6 and TRBJ1-5; D may be TRBD1 (5 bases). The germline CDR1 and CDR2 sequences are MNHNY and SVGAGI (reference sequence). The CDR3 contains 16 residues. CDR3 bases: TGTGCCACCAGTCTCGCCGCAGGGTGGAACAATCAGCCCCAGCATTTT. This encodes CATSLAAGWNNQPQHF.

This chain links TRBV19 with TRBJ1-3; TRBD1 matches at 7 bases. This CDR3 comprises 17 residues. Germline-derived CDR1 and CDR2 are LNHDA and SQIVND (reference sequence). Trimming removed 6 bases from V and 2 bases from J; junction bases left unmatched: 13. The CDR3 nucleotides are TGTGCCAGTAGCCCGACCGTCGACAGGGTAACTGGAAACACCATATATTTT. Amino acid sequence: CASSPTVDRVTGNTIYF.

The rearrangement uses TRBV5-1 and TRBJ2-1; 12 bases match TRBD2. Germline CDR1 is SGHRS and CDR2 is YFSETQ. This CDR3 spans 15 amino acids. The J segment lost 8 bases and the V segment lost 5 bases, leaving 8 bases of the junction unmatched. In DNA form, the CDR3 reads TGCGCCAGCAGATATGGACTAGCGGGATCGGATGAGCAGTTCTTC. Its translation is CASRYGLAGSDEQFF. Full variable domain (rest looked up from reference TRBV5-1 and TRBJ2-1): KAGVTQTPRYLIKTRGQQVTLSCSPISGHRSVSWYQQTPGQGLQFLFEYFSETQRNKGNFPGRFSGRQFSNSRSEMNVSTLELGDSALYLCASRYGLAGSDEQFFGPGTRLTVL.

This rearrangement joins TRBV10-3 to TRBJ1-1; D remains unclear. Trimming removed 4 bases at V and 3 bases at J, with 9 bases between. The CDR3 covers 13 residues. CDR1 is ENHRY, CDR2 SYGVKD, per germline. The CDR3 sequence: CAISAQADTEAFF. CDR3 coding DNA: TGTGCCATCAGTGCCCAGGCCGACACTGAAGCTTTCTTT.

The rearrangement links TRBV5-1 to TRBJ2-3; D is unclear. This CDR3 comprises 15 residues. Per germline, CDR1 SGHRS and CDR2 YFSETQ. V lost 4 bases, J lost 4 bases, and 16 bases lay in between. The CDR3 bases are TGCGCCAGCAGCCGGATTGGTGGAAGCGCAGATACGCAGTATTTT. Encoded protein: CASSRIGGSADTQYF. Drawing the rest from reference TRBV5-1 and TRBJ2-3, the complete variable domain is KAGVTQTPRYLIKTRGQQVTLSCSPISGHRSVSWYQQTPGQGLQFLFEYFSETQRNKGNFPGRFSGRQFSNSRSEMNVSTLELGDSALYLCASSRIGGSADTQYFGPGTRLTVL.

J is TRBJ1-2 and V is TRBV18; D may be TRBD1 (6 bases). The germline V and J ends were trimmed by 5 bases and 6 bases, with 13 bases remaining between them. The CDR3 consists of 13 residues. Germline assignment: CDR1 KGHSH and CDR2 LQKENI. Here the CDR3 reads CASSAGDSDGYTF. In DNA, the CDR3 is TGTGCCAGCTCAGCAGGGGATTCGGATGGCTACACCTTC.

This chain links TRBV20-1 with TRBJ2-7; no clear D. V shed 1 base and J shed 4 bases, with 5 bases lying between them. Per germline, CDR1 DFQATT and CDR2 SNEGSKA (reference sequence). The CDR3 loop spans 11 amino acids. The CDR3 spells CSARVLYEQYF. CDR3 coding DNA: TGCAGTGCTAGAGTACTATACGAGCAGTACTTC.

This chain links TRBV6-5 with TRBJ1-2; D not resolved. The germline V and J ends were trimmed by 8 bases and 2 bases, with 12 bases remaining between them. Germline V gives CDR1 MNHEY, CDR2 SVGAGI. The CDR3 has 13 amino acids. CDR3 loop: CASFVAPNYGYTF. DNA for the CDR3: TGTGCCAGCTTTGTGGCCCCAAACTATGGCTACACCTTC.

The chain combines TRBV30 with TRBJ2-1, with D tentatively TRBD1 (5 bases). V shed 0 bases and J shed 10 bases, with 19 bases lying between them. CDR3 size: 15 residues. Germline lookup yields CDR1 GTSNPN and CDR2 SVGIG (reference sequence). The CDR3 sequence: CAWSVDRSDLGEQFF. Here the CDR3 DNA reads TGTGCCTGGAGTGTAGACAGATCGGACCTCGGGGAGCAGTTCTTC.

This rearrangement joins TRBV4-1 to TRBJ2-7; 12 bases match TRBD2. The CDR3 has 15 residues. V lost 4 bases, J lost 2 bases, and 3 bases stayed unmatched. Germline V gives CDR1 MGHRA, CDR2 YSYEKL. The chain's CDR3 is CASSPLAGGAYEQYF. CDR3 coding DNA: TGCGCCAGCAGCCCCCTAGCGGGAGGGGCCTACGAGCAGTACTTC.

The chain has TRBV28 and TRBJ2-1, with TRBD2 identical over 7 bases. The CDR3 length is 15 residues. V lost 6 bases to trimming and J lost 7 bases; unmatched junction nucleotides: 12. Looked up from germline, CDR1 is MDHEN and CDR2 is SYDVKM. The CDR3 reads CASRISLAGRNEQFF. CDR3 sequence (DNA): TGTGCCAGCAGAATAAGTCTAGCCGGGAGGAATGAGCAGTTCTTC. Drawing the rest from reference TRBV28 and TRBJ2-1, the complete variable domain is DVKVTQSSRYLVKRTGEKVFLECVQDMDHENMFWYRQDPGLGLRLIYFSYDVKMKEKGDIPEGYSVSREKKERFSLILESASTNQTSMYLCASRISLAGRNEQFFGPGTRLTVL.

V usage is TRBV7-6 and J usage is TRBJ2-7; 10 bases are shared with TRBD1. There are 15 residues in the CDR3. The J segment lost 5 bases and the V segment lost 4 bases, leaving 8 bases of the junction unmatched. Looked up from germline, CDR1 is SGHVS and CDR2 is FNYEAQ. This CDR3 reads CASSSMGQGIHEQYF. CDR3 DNA sequence: TGTGCCAGCAGCTCAATGGGACAGGGGATTCACGAGCAGTACTTC. The entire variable domain, with the rest obtained from reference TRBV7-6 and TRBJ2-7, is as follows: GAGVSQSPRYKVTKRGQDVALRCDPISGHVSLYWYRQALGQGPEFLTYFNYEAQQDKSGLPNDRFSAERPEGSISTLTIQRTEQRDSAMYRCASSSMGQGIHEQYFGPGTRLTVT.

This chain joins TRBV11-2 and TRBJ2-7; TRBD2 agrees at 11 bases. This CDR3 is built from 18 residues. In germline, CDR1 is SGHAT, CDR2 FQNNGV. V dropped 2 bases and J dropped 3; count of bases not matched to a gene: 12. In DNA form, the CDR3 reads TGTGCCAGCAGCTTACCCTTCCGGGGTAGCGGGAGGGACTACGAGCAGTACTTC. Protein: CASSLPFRGSGRDYEQYF. The full variable domain, in which reference TRBV11-2 and TRBJ2-7 provide the parts outside the CDR3, is EAGVAQSPRYKIIEKRQSVAFWCNPISGHATLYWYQQILGQGPKLLIQFQNNGVVDDSQLPKDRFSAERLKGVDSTLKIQPAKLEDSAVYLCASSLPFRGSGRDYEQYFGPGTRLTVT.

This clone was seen a few times. The genes are TRBV7-2 and TRBJ2-3; 13 bases map to TRBD2. The CDR3 runs to 16 residues. V lost 4 bases, J lost 1 base, and 2 bases stayed unmatched. The germline V gene encodes CDR1 SGHTA and CDR2 FQGNSA. The CDR3 nucleotides are TGTGCCAGCAGCTCTGGACTAGCGGGAGGCACAGATACGCAGTATTTT. Its translation is CASSSGLAGGTDTQYF.

The CDR3 DNA sequence: TGCGCCAGCAGCCAAGAAAGCCAAAGCTCCTACAATGAGCAGTTCTTC. This codes for CASSQESQSSYNEQFF. The rearrangement uses TRBV4-3 and TRBJ2-1; no definite D call. V lost 0 bases and J lost 0, with 9 bases in between. Germline CDR1 and CDR2: LGHNA and YSLEER. This CDR3 is built from 16 residues.